These T cell receptor beta chains were read from a single sample in a study of OX40 agonist ivuxolimab in advanced cancers. Method: immunoSEQ multiplex PCR; TCRdb's copy keeps in-frame clones and lacks some. In the table there are around 94,000 clones, 70% to 90% of which are singletons. The sequenced sample was CD4+ or CD8+ T cells sorted from blood, obtained in a trial of the OX40 agonist ivuxolimab. The receptors shown here come from an adult with an advanced solid tumor such as melanoma, head and neck, liver or kidney cancer. Each CDR3 is given with its conserved first and last residue. The D gene is left open where the match is weak. Size values are once, few and many counts, or a class for expanded clones, and some rows have none.

D gene,V gene,clone size,J gene,CDR3 length,CDR3 DNA,CDR3 protein
TRBD2,TRBV14,.,TRBJ2-1,18,TGTGCCAGCAGCCAAGGGCGGCGACTAGCGGATTCCTACAATGAGCAGTTCTTC,CASSQGRRLADSYNEQFF
.,TRBV28,.,TRBJ2-1,12,TGTGCCAGCAGTTTCCGGCTCGATGAGCAGTTCTTC,CASSFRLDEQFF
TRBD2,TRBV28,.,TRBJ2-7,14,TGTGCCAGCACAGGGACTACAAGCTCCTACGAGCAGTACTTC,CASTGTTSSYEQYF
.,TRBV6-6,.,TRBJ2-7,15,TGTGCCAGCAGTTACTCGCCAAGGAGGACCTACGAGCAGTACTTC,CASSYSPRRTYEQYF
.,TRBV6-4,.,TRBJ2-3,13,TGTGCCAGCAGTGAACAGAGCGCAGATACGCAGTATTTT,CASSEQSADTQYF
.,TRBV5-1,.,TRBJ1-1,15,TGCGCCAGCAGCTTGGAGGCTCTCGGGGACACTGAAGCTTTCTTT,CASSLEALGDTEAFF
.,TRBV7-3,few,TRBJ1-1,13,TGTGCCAGCAGCTTAGAGGGGGACACTGAAGCTTTCTTT,CASSLEGDTEAFF
.,TRBV6-4,.,TRBJ2-3,16,TGTGCCAGCAGTGACTCATCGGGGACCTCTACAGATACGCAGTATTTT,CASSDSSGTSTDTQYF
.,TRBV20-1,.,TRBJ2-7,11,TGCAGTGCTCCGTTAGGCTACGAGCAGTACTTC,CSAPLGYEQYF
.,TRBV6-6,.,TRBJ1-2,13,TGTGCCAGCAACACAAACTCAGGGGATGGCTACACCTTC,CASNTNSGDGYTF
.,TRBV11-2,.,TRBJ2-7,15,TGTGCCAGCAGCTCCATTACGGCGGGAACCTACGAGCAGTACTTC,CASSSITAGTYEQYF
.,TRBV7-2,.,TRBJ2-7,16,TGTGCCAGCAGCTTAGGGACCGGGTGGGGTCATTACGAGCAGTACTTC,CASSLGTGWGHYEQYF
.,TRBV7-8,.,TRBJ1-1,15,TGTGCCAGCAGCTCGCTACAGGGAGGGAACACTGAAGCTTTCTTT,CASSSLQGGNTEAFF
.,TRBV7-2,.,TRBJ2-7,13,TGTGCCAGCAGTTCCGTACAGGGCCACGAGCAGTACTTC,CASSSVQGHEQYF
.,TRBV7-3,.,TRBJ2-1,15,TGTGCCAGCAGCTTCGGGTTACAGGGAAACAATGAGCAGTTCTTC,CASSFGLQGNNEQFF
.,TRBV11-1,.,TRBJ2-5,13,TGTGCCAGCAGCTTCGGGGACGAAGAGACCCAGTACTTC,CASSFGDEETQYF
.,TRBV19,.,TRBJ2-5,12,TGTGCCAGTAGGTCTAGCACAGAGACCCAGTACTTC,CASRSSTETQYF
TRBD2,TRBV7-3,.,TRBJ2-1,15,TGTGCCAGCAGCTCGGGACTAGCGGGATACAATGAGCAGTTCTTC,CASSSGLAGYNEQFF
.,TRBV21-1,few,TRBJ2-1,18,TGTGCCAGCAGATCCGTTCTGGCTACAGGGACGTCCTACAATGAGCAGTTCTTC,CASRSVLATGTSYNEQFF
.,TRBV7-2,.,TRBJ2-5,16,TGTGCCAGCAGCTTAGTGGCGACTGCCAGAGGAGAGACCCAGTACTTC,CASSLVATARGETQYF
.,TRBV19,.,TRBJ1-1,14,TGTGCCAGTAGTAAACCCCCGGGGAACACTGAAGCTTTCTTT,CASSKPPGNTEAFF
TRBD2,TRBV2,.,TRBJ2-7,14,TGTGCCAGCATGGTCAGTAGCGGGAGCTACGAGCAGTACTTC,CASMVSSGSYEQYF
.,TRBV27,.,TRBJ2-3,16,TGTGCCAGCAGTCCCTATGCGGGACAGAGCACAGATACGCAGTATTTT,CASSPYAGQSTDTQYF
TRBD2,TRBV9,.,TRBJ2-1,16,TGTGCCAGCAGCGTAGGGCTAGCGGGAGATTACAATGAGCAGTTCTTC,CASSVGLAGDYNEQFF
TRBD2,TRBV5-1,.,TRBJ2-3,17,TGCGCCAGCAGCTTGGCAGCTAGCGGGAGGGTCGGAGATACGCAGTATTTT,CASSLAASGRVGDTQYF
.,TRBV6-1,few,TRBJ1-5,13,TGTGCCAGCAGTGAAGAATGGAGGACGCCCCAGCATTTT,CASSEEWRTPQHF
.,TRBV2,.,TRBJ2-7,12,TGTGCCAGCAGATTAACCCCCGAGGAGCAGTACTTC,CASRLTPEEQYF